This T cell receptor beta chain was retrieved from a study of cytomegalovirus exposure and HLA in healthy donors. Trimming cost V 2 bases and J 4 bases, with 9 bases left between them. CDR3 length: 13 residues. The germline V gene encodes CDR1 MNHNS and CDR2 SASEGT. Measured with immunoSEQ multiplex PCR; TCRdb has only the in-frame clones, and not every one. The sample holds 150,000 to 200,000 clones; 86% are singletons and the top ten take 7.2%. The 120-subject validation cohort, separate from the 666-subject first cohort, included the donors. This receptor was obtained from a man aged 30 to 45 in good health and CMV-seropositive. The sequencing sample was made of PBMCs. V and J are TRBV6-1 and TRBJ2-7; D gene ambiguous. CDR3 sequence reads: CASSERASYEQYF. CDR3 DNA: TGTGCCAGCAGTGAACGCGCGAGTTACGAGCAGTACTTC.